This TCR beta chain was found in a study of technical replicates of blood from a few donors. In its sample, this clone was seen once. Profiling relied on immunoSEQ multiplex PCR, and the TCRdb table lists in-frame clones only, not all of them. Among approximately 92,000 clones, nearly 97% were seen once, and the ten largest hold around 0.21%. The CDR3 has 16 residues. Germline assignment: CDR1 SEHNR and CDR2 FQNEAQ (reference sequence). The V gene lost 0 bases and the J gene lost 3 bases, with 14 bases spanning the gap. The TCR comes from a human donor in good health. Source material: T cells isolated from PBMCs. The chain links TRBV7-9 to TRBJ1-2; D gene ambiguous. In nucleotides, the CDR3 is TGTGCCAGCAGCTTAGCGCAGGCTCACCCAGACTATGGCTACACCTTC. Its translation is CASSLAQAHPDYGYTF.